This TCR beta chain was recovered during a study of T cells after yellow fever vaccination. Synthesis of TCR cDNA relied on 5'RACE template switching, which attached a universal primer site and UMIs. A single record per CDR3 protein comes from TCRdb applying MiXCR to the 5' RACE reads. The sample includes 450,000 to 550,000 distinct CDR3 sequences, 21% of them seen just once. This CDR3 has 15 residues. The germline V gene has CDR1 MNHEY and CDR2 SVGAGI. Trimming stripped 2 bases from V and 0 bases from J, with 10 bases between. This chain joins TRBV6-5 and TRBJ1-2; possible D gene TRBD1, 5 bases. This clonotype was sampled from a man between 18 and 29 years old who received the YFV17D yellow fever vaccine. Sequencing was performed on PBMCs, taken 21 days after the first yellow fever vaccination. CDR3 region: CASSYDTGANYGYTF. CDR3 nucleotides: TGTGCCAGCAGTTACGATACAGGAGCTAACTATGGCTACACCTTC.